This TCR beta chain was sequenced during a study of blood T cells in healthy people across ages. Findings and caveats of the study: There was a strong correlation between TCR beta diversity and naive T cell percentage. Expanded clonotype changes were possibly confounded by unknown donor CMV status.

Alongside a J-beta primer mix, a sample-barcoded 5' primer served in a second PCR lasting about 7 to 11 cycles. TCRdb independently ran MiXCR on the 5' RACE reads; one entry per CDR3 protein. The data contain about 650,000 distinct CDR3 sequences, about 34% of them seen just once; the ten biggest clones take up just over 15%. As for this clonotype: Its specificity is not known.

The length of the CDR3 is 14 residues. Germline CDR1 reads LGHDT; CDR2 reads YNNKEL (reference sequence). Germline trimming cut 1 base from V and 5 bases from J; bases unmatched to any gene: 4. Sample donors were healthy Caucasian individuals that came from Russia, aged 6 to 90. Every donor provided around 9.3 milliliters of peripheral blood. The clonotype originates from a woman of 80 years or more in good health. The sample was blood. The gene calls are TRBV3-1 and TRBJ1-1; the match to TRBD1 covers 7 bases. The CDR3 loop is CASSQAQGRTEAFF. The CDR3 region has the DNA TGTGCCAGCAGCCAAGCACAGGGGCGGACTGAAGCTTTCTTT.